Listed below are T cell receptor beta chains from one sample, sequenced in a study of blood T cell repertoires in COVID-19. Libraries were prepared by immunoSEQ multiplex PCR; TCRdb keeps only in-frame clonotypes and omits some of them. The sample contains around 91,000 clones, 85% of which appear only once. The sample comprised peripheral blood. The source of these receptors is a man older than 75 with acute or convalescent COVID-19. Each CDR3 is given with its conserved first and last residue. Each record gives: J gene, D gene, V gene, clone size, CDR3 DNA, CDR3 protein. D genes are given only for firm matches. Clone size, where shown, is once, few, many, or a class for clones that have expanded.

TRBJ2-7 | - | TRBV30 | once | TGTGCCTGGAAAACCAGGGGTCAGGGTGAGCAGTACTTC | CAWKTRGQGEQYF
TRBJ1-2 | TRBD1 | TRBV19 | - | TGTGCCAGTAGACAGGGGGCGGACTATGGCTACACCTTC | CASRQGADYGYTF
TRBJ2-7 | TRBD2 | TRBV10-3 | few | TGTGCCATCAGGGTGACTAGCGGGAACGCCTACGAGCAGTACTTC | CAIRVTSGNAYEQYF
TRBJ2-1 | TRBD2 | TRBV7-9 | - | TGTGCCAGCAGCTTAGAAGGACTAGCTCGTACGAAAAATGAGCAGTTCTTC | CASSLEGLARTKNEQFF
TRBJ2-7 | TRBD1 | TRBV12-3/TRBV12-4 | - | TGTGCCAGCAGTTGGAGACAGGGGTTGCATTACTTC | CASSWRQGLHYF
TRBJ2-1 | TRBD2 | TRBV11-2 | - | TGTGCCAGCAGCTTAGCAGGGACTAGCGGGAGCAGTGAGCAGTTCTTC | CASSLAGTSGSSEQFF
TRBJ1-5 | - | TRBV19 | - | TGTGCGAGCGGGCAGCCCCAGCATTTT | CASGQPQHF
TRBJ1-2 | TRBD1 | TRBV28 | - | TGTGCCAGCAGTTCGGAGGGACAGGGGGTCCTAGGCTACACCTTC | CASSSEGQGVLGYTF
TRBJ2-3 | TRBD1 | TRBV7-9 | - | TGTGCCAGCAGCTTAGGTGACAGGGGCATTGCAGATACGCAGTATTTT | CASSLGDRGIADTQYF
TRBJ2-3 | TRBD2 | TRBV20-1 | once | TGCAGTGCTATTGAGTGGGGGAAAGCGGGAGCCCCAGACACAGATACGCAGTATTTT | CSAIEWGKAGAPDTDTQYF
TRBJ2-2 | TRBD2 | TRBV6-2/TRBV6-3 | once | TGTGCCAGCAGTTTACCGCTAGCGGGAAAAACCGGGGAGCTGTTTTTT | CASSLPLAGKTGELFF
TRBJ2-7 | - | TRBV5-1 | - | TGCGCCAGCAACCCCACCGGGACAAACTACGAGCAGTACTTC | CASNPTGTNYEQYF
TRBJ1-2 | - | TRBV7-6 | - | TGTGCCAGCGCCTCCGCGGGGGGGGACTATGGCTACACCTTC | CASASAGGDYGYTF
TRBJ2-7 | - | TRBV30 | - | TGTGCCTCAACAAAACAAGGCGGACAGATCTACGAGCAGTACTTC | CASTKQGGQIYEQYF
TRBJ2-2 | TRBD1 | TRBV9 | - | TGTGCCAGCAGCGTAATTCCACAGGGGGCCGGGGAGCTGTTTTTT | CASSVIPQGAGELFF
TRBJ2-2 | TRBD2 | TRBV9 | - | TGTGCCAGCAGCGTAGCTAGCGGGCCGAACACCGGGGAGCTGTTTTTT | CASSVASGPNTGELFF
TRBJ2-5 | - | TRBV29-1 | - | TGCAGCGTTGAAGGTATAGGGAGGCAGACCCAGTACTTC | CSVEGIGRQTQYF
TRBJ1-4 | - | TRBV29-1 | - | TGCAGCGTCCGGATCGGGGGGTGGAATGAAAAACTGTTTTTT | CSVRIGGWNEKLFF
TRBJ2-7 | - | TRBV2 | - | TGTGCCAGCAGTCTCTCCTACGAGCAGTACTTC | CASSLSYEQYF
TRBJ1-6 | - | TRBV12-3/TRBV12-4 | - | TGTGCCAGCAGTTTGAGGGATAATTCACCCCTCCACTTT | CASSLRDNSPLHF
TRBJ1-4 | - | TRBV28 | - | TGTGCCAGCAGTTTCTCCACAGCTTTCCCGACTAATGAAAAACTGTTTTTT | CASSFSTAFPTNEKLFF
TRBJ2-5 | TRBD2 | TRBV19 | - | TGTGCCAGTAGTAGGACTAGCGGCCAAGAGACCCAGTACTTC | CASSRTSGQETQYF
TRBJ1-6 | - | TRBV28 | - | TGTGCCAGTCTTGAAGGGGGGGGTTATAATTCACCCCTCCACTTT | CASLEGGGYNSPLHF
TRBJ1-4 | - | TRBV14 | - | TGTGCCAGCAGCCAAGATCTCGGTAAACTGTTTTTT | CASSQDLGKLFF
TRBJ2-3 | TRBD2 | TRBV7-2 | - | TGTGCCAGCAGCCCCTGGACTAGCAGCACAGATACGCAGTATTTT | CASSPWTSSTDTQYF
TRBJ1-5 | TRBD1 | TRBV5-8 | - | TGTGCCAGCAGCTTGGGACAGGGGGTTCTTAGCAATCAGCCCCAGCATTTT | CASSLGQGVLSNQPQHF
TRBJ2-1 | TRBD2 | TRBV10-2 | - | TGCGCCAGCAGGAATAGTGGAGCGGGAGGGCTCGGTGAGCAGTTCTTC | CASRNSGAGGLGEQFF